This TCR beta chain appears in the sequencing data of a study of T cell changes during pregnancy in multiple sclerosis. Libraries were prepared by immunoSEQ multiplex PCR; TCRdb keeps only in-frame clonotypes and omits some of them. The table has about 40,000 clones, around nine tenths seen once. J gave up 4 bases and V 0 bases, and 5 bases lay outside the gene matches. The length of the CDR3 is 15 residues. Germline values: CDR1 ENHRY, CDR2 SYGVKD. Sequences were derived from CD4+ T cells from peripheral blood mononuclear cells, sampled before pregnancy. The chain combines TRBV10-3 with TRBJ2-7; TRBD1 aligns across 8 bases. The TCR was taken from a female donor with multiple sclerosis, enrolled in a pregnancy study. CDR3 nucleotide sequence: TGTGCCATCAGTGAGTCTGGGGACAGGCGGTACGAGCAGTACTTC. Its translation: CAISESGDRRYEQYF.